This entry is about one TCR beta chain. This entry is derived from a study of control samples from healthy donors and cancer patients. Generated by immunoSEQ multiplex PCR, the TCRdb table keeps only in-frame clones and is missing some. The sample holds roughly 26,000 clones, roughly 80% seen once. Germline CDR1 is LNHNV and CDR2 is YYDKDF (reference sequence). CDR3 length equals 17 residues. V trimming: 9 bases; J trimming: 3 bases; junction bases outside the gene matches: 12. The V gene is TRBV15, the J gene TRBJ2-6; TRBD1 matches 9 bases. What was sequenced was PBMCs. The source of this sequence is a man aged 60 to 75 with colorectal cancer. DNA for the CDR3: TGTGCCACAAGCCGGGACAGGGCTATCTTTGGGGCCAACGTCCTGACTTTC. Translated, it gives CATSRDRAIFGANVLTF.